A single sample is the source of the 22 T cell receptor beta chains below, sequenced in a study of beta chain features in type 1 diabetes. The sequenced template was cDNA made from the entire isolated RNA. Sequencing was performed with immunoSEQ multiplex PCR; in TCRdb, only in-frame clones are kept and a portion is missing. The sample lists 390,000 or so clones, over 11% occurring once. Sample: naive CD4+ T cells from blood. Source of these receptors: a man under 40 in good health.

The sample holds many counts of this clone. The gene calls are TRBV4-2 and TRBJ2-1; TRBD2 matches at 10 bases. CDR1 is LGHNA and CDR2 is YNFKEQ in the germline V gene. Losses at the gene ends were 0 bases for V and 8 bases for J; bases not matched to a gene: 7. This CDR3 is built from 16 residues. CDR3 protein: CASSQEASGGHDEQFF. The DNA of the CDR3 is TGTGCCAGCAGCCAAGAGGCTAGCGGGGGTCACGATGAGCAGTTCTTC.

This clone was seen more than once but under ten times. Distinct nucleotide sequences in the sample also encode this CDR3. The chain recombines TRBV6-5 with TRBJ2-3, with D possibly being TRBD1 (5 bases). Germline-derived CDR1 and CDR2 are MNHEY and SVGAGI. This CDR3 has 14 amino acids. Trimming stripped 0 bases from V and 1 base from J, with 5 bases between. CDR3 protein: CASSYSQGTDTQYF. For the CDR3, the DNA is TGTGCCAGCAGTTACTCACAGGGCACAGATACGCAGTATTTT.

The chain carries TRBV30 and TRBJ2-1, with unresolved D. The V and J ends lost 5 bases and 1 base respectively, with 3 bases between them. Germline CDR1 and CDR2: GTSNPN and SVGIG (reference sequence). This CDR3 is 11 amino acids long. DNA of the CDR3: TGTGCCTGGGCATCCTACAATGAGCAGTTCTTC. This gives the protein CAWASYNEQFF.

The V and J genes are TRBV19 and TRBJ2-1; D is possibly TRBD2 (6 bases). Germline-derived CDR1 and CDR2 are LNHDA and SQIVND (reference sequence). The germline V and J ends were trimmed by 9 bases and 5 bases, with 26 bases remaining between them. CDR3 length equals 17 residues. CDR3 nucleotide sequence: TGTGCCAGGGCCCCCGTGGGAGGTTGCGGACTCAACAATGAGCAGTTCTTC. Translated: CARAPVGGCGLNNEQFF.

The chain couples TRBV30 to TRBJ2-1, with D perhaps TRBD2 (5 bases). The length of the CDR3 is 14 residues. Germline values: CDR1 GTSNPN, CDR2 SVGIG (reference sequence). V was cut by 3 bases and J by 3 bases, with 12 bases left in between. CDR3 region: CAWSARRDYNEQFF. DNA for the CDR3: TGTGCCTGGAGCGCCCGTCGGGACTACAATGAGCAGTTCTTC.

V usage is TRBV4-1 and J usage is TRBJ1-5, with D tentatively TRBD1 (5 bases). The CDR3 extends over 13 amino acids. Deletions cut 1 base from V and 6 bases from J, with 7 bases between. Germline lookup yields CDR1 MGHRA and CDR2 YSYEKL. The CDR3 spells CASSQGDSQPQHF. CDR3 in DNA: TGCGCCAGCAGCCAAGGTGACAGTCAGCCCCAGCATTTT.

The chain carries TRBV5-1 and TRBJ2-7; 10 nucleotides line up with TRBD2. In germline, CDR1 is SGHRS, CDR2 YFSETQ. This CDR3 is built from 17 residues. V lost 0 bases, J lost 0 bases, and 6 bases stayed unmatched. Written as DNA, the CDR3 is TGCGCCAGCAGCTTGGTACTAGCGGGGACGAGCTCCTACGAGCAGTACTTC. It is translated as CASSLVLAGTSSYEQYF.

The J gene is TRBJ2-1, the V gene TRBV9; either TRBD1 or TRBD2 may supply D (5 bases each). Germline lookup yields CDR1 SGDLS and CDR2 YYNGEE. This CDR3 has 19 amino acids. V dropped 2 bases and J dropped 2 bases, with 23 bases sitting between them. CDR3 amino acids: CASSVRRGGPRVAYNEQFF. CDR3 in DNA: TGTGCCAGCAGCGTCCGTCGGGGCGGACCTCGAGTAGCCTACAATGAGCAGTTCTTC.

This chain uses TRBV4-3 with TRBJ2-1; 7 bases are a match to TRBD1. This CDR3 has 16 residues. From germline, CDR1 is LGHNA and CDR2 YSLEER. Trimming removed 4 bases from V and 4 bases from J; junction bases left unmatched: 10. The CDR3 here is CASSPNWGQHYNEQFF. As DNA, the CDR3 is TGCGCCAGCAGCCCGAACTGGGGACAGCATTACAATGAGCAGTTCTTC.

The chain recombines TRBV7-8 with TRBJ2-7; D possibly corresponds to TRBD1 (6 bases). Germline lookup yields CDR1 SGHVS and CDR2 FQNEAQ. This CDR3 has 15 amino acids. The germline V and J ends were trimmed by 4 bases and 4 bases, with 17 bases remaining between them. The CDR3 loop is CASSWGGQGSYEQYV. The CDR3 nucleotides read TGTGCCAGCAGCTGGGGCGGGCAGGGGAGTTACGAGCAGTACGTC.

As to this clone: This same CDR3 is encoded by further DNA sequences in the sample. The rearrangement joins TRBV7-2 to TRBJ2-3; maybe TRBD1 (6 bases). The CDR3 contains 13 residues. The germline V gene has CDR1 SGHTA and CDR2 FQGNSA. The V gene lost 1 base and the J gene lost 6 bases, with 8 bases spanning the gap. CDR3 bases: TGTGCCAGCAGCTTAGGGGGGCGTGATACGCAGTATTTT. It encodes CASSLGGRDTQYF. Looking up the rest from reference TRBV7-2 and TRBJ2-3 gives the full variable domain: GAGVSQSPSNKVTEKGKDVELRCDPISGHTALYWYRQSLGQGLEFLIYFQGNSAPDKSGLPSDRFSAERTGGSVSTLTIQRTQQEDSAVYLCASSLGGRDTQYFGPGTRLTVL.

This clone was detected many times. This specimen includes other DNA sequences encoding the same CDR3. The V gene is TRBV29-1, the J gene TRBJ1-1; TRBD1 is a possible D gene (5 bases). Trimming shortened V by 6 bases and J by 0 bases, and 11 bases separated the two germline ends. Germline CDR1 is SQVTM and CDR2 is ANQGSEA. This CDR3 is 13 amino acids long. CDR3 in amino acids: CSVRQGLNTEAFF. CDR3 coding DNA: TGCAGCGTCCGCCAGGGCTTGAACACTGAAGCTTTCTTT.

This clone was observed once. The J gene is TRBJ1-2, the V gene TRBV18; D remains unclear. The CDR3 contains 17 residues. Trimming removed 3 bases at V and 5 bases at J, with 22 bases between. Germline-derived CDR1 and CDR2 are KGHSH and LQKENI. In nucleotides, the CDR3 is TGTGCCAGCTCACCCAATTCCGGGCCGGCCTCATCATATGGCTACACCTTC. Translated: CASSPNSGPASSYGYTF.

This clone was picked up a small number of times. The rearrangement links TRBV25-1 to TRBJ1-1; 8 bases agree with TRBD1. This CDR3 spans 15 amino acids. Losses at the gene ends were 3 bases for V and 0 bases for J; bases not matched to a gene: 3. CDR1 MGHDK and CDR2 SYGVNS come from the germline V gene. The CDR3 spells CASSDPGQVNTEAFF. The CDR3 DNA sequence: TGTGCCAGCAGTGATCCGGGACAGGTGAACACTGAAGCTTTCTTT.

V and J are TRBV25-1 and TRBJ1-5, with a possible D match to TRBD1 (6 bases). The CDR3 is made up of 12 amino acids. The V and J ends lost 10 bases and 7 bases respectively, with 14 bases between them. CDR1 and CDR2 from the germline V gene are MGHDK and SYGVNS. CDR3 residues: CATPPGVQPQHF. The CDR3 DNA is TGTGCCACCCCACCAGGGGTGCAGCCCCAGCATTTT. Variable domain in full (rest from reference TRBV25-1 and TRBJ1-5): EADIYQTPRYLVIGTGKKITLECSQTMGHDKMYWYQQDPGMELHLIHYSYGVNSTEKGDLSSESTVSRIRTEHFPLTLESARPSHTSQYLCATPPGVQPQHFGDGTRLSIL.

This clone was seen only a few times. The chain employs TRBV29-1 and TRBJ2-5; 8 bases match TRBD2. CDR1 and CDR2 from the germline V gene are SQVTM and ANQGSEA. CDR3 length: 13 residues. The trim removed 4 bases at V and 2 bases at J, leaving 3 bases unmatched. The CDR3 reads CSVVSGGQETQYF. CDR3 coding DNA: TGCAGCGTTGTAAGCGGGGGACAAGAGACCCAGTACTTC.

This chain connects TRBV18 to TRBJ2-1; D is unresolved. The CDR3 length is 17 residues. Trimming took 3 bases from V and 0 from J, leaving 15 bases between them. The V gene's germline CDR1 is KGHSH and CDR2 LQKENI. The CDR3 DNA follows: TGTGCCAGCTCACCCGAGAGAAACTGGAGCTCCTACAATGAGCAGTTCTTC. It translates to CASSPERNWSSYNEQFF. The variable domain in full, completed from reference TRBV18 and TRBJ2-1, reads NAGVMQNPRHLVRRRGQEARLRCSPMKGHSHVYWYRQLPEEGLKFMVYLQKENIIDESGMPKERFSAEFPKEGPSILRIQQVVRGDSAAYFCASSPERNWSSYNEQFFGPGTRLTVL.

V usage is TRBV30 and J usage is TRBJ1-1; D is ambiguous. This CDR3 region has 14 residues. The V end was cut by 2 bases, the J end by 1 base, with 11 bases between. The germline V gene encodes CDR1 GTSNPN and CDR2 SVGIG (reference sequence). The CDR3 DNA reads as TGTGCCTGGAGTATCGGACCCACGAACACTGAAGCTTTCTTT. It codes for CAWSIGPTNTEAFF.

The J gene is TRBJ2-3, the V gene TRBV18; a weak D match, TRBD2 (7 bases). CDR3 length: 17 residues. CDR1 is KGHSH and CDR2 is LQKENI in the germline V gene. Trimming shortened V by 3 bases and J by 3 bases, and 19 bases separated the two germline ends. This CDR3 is CASSPANVAGATDTQYF. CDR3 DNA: TGTGCCAGCTCACCGGCGAACGTGGCGGGGGCTACAGATACGCAGTATTTT.

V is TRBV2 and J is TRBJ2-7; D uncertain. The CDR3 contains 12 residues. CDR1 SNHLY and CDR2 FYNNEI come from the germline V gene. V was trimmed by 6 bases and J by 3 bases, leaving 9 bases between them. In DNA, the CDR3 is TGTGCCAGCAGGGATGACGGCTACGAGCAGTACTTC. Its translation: CASRDDGYEQYF.

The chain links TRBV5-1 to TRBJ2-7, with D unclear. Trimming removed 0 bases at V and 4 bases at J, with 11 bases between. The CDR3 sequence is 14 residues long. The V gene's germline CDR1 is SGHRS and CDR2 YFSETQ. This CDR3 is CASSLAPGEYEQYF. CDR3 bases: TGCGCCAGCAGCTTGGCTCCAGGAGAATACGAGCAGTACTTC.

The CDR3 sequence is CASSSMGGPDTQYF. The CDR3 DNA is TGTGCCAGCAGCTCTATGGGCGGCCCAGATACGCAGTATTTT. The gene calls are TRBV5-4 and TRBJ2-3, with no clear D. Germline values: CDR1 SGHNT, CDR2 YYREEE (reference sequence). The CDR3 covers 14 residues. Trimming pared 3 bases from V and 4 bases from J, leaving 12 bases between.